This TCR beta chain appears in the sequencing data of a study of control samples from healthy donors and cancer patients. Assay used: immunoSEQ multiplex PCR; TCRdb lists only in-frame clones, some missing. The sample lists about 150,000 clones, 75% to 95% occurring once. V was clipped by 5 bases and J by 4 bases, with 11 bases between them. The germline CDR1 and CDR2 sequences are ENHRY and SYGVKD. This CDR3 has 13 amino acids. The sequence came from a young man in good health. The rearrangement uses TRBV10-3 and TRBJ1-2, with a possible D match to TRBD1 (5 bases). The source material was blood. In nucleotides, the CDR3 is TGTGCCATCAGTACGACAGTTCTCTATGGCTACACCTTC. It is translated as CAISTTVLYGYTF.